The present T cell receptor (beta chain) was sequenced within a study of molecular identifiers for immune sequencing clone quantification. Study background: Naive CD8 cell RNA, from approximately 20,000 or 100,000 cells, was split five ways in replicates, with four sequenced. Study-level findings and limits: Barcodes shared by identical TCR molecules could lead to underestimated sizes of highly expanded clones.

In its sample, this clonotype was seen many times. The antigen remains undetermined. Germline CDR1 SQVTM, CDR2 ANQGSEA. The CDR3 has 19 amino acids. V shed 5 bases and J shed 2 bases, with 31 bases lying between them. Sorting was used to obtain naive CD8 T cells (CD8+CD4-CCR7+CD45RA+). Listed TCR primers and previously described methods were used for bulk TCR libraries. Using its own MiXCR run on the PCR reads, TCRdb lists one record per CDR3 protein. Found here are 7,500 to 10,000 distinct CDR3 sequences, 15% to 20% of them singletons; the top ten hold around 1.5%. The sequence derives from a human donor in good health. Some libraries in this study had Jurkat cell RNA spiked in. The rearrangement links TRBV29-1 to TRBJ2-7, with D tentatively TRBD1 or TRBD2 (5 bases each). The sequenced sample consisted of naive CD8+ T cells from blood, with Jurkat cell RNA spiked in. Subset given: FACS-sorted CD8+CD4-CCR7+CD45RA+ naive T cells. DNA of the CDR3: TGCAGCGTTCCCTGGCCCATGAGAGGGGTCAACCCGCTCCCCTACGAGCAGTACTTC. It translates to CSVPWPMRGVNPLPYEQYF.